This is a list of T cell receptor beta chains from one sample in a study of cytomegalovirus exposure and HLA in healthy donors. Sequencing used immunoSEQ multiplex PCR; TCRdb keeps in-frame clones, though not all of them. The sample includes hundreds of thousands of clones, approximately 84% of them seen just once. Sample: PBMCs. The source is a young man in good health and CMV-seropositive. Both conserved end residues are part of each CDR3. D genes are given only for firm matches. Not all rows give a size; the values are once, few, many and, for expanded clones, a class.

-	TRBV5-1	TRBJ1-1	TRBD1	TGCGCCAGCAGCTTGGACAGGGGTCAGGCGTTGATGAACACTGAAGCTTTCTTT	CASSLDRGQALMNTEAFF
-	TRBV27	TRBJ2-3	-	TGTGCCAGCGCTAGGGGGGCCGGGGATACGCAGTATTTT	CASARGAGDTQYF
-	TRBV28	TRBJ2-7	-	TGTGCCAGCACACCAACCCCACTCAGGGCCTACGAGCAGTACTTC	CASTPTPLRAYEQYF
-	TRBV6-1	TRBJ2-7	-	TGTGCCAGCAGTGAGCGGGGGCCCTACGAGCAGTACTTC	CASSERGPYEQYF
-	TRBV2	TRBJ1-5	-	TGTGCCACCGCGGCGGGGGCCGGGAATCAGCCCCAGCATTTT	CATAAGAGNQPQHF
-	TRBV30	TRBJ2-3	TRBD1	TGTGCCTGGGGGGACAGGGGGCCTACTACGCAGTATTTT	CAWGDRGPTTQYF
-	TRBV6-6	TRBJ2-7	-	TGTGCCAGCAGACTTGAGGGATACGAGCAGTACTTC	CASRLEGYEQYF
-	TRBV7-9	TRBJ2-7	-	TGTGCCAGCAGCTTCTTGGGCCCGGAGCAGTACTTC	CASSFLGPEQYF
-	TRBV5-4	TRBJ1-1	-	TGTGCCAGCAGCGCCAGGGACACTGAAGCTTTCTTT	CASSARDTEAFF
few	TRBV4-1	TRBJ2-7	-	TGCGCCAGCAGCCAAGTAGGGGACTACGAGCAGTACTTC	CASSQVGDYEQYF
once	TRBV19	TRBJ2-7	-	TGTGCCAGTAGTATAGATTATCCGGGGTACTACGAGCAGTACTTC	CASSIDYPGYYEQYF
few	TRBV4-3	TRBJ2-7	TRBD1	TGCGCCAGCAGCCGAGGTCTGGACAGGGAGAACTACGAGCAGTACTTC	CASSRGLDRENYEQYF
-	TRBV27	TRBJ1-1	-	TGTGCCAGCAGTTTATTACAAGGCGGACATATGAACACTGAAGCTTTCTTT	CASSLLQGGHMNTEAFF
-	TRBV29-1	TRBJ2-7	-	TGCAGCGTTGCGACGGACTCCTACGAGCAGTACTTC	CSVATDSYEQYF
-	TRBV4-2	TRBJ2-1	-	TGTGCCAGCAGCCCCACAGGGAGTGGGTCCAATGAGCAGTTCTTC	CASSPTGSGSNEQFF
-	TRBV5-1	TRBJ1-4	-	TGCGCCAGTTCACGGGGCCCGGGGGGTGAAAAACTGTTTTTT	CASSRGPGGEKLFF
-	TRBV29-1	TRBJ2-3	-	TGCAGCGTTGAAGATACGCAGTATTTT	CSVEDTQYF
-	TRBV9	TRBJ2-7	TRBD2	TGTGCCAGCAGCGTAGAAGCGGGAGGGGGAGCCTACGAGCAGTACTTC	CASSVEAGGGAYEQYF
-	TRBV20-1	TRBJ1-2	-	TGCAGTGCTACAGGGGTGGGCTACACCTTC	CSATGVGYTF
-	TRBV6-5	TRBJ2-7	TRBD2	TGTGCCAGCAGTTACTCCCCTCGGGGGGGAGCCAAGCAGTACTTC	CASSYSPRGGAKQYF
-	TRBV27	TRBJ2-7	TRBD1	TGTGCCAGCAGTTTGGGACAGGGGGGACTCTACGAGCAGTACTTC	CASSLGQGGLYEQYF
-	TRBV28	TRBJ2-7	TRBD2	TGTGCCAGCAGGCTAGCGGGAGCTAACGAGCAGTACTTC	CASRLAGANEQYF
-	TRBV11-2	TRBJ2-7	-	TGTGCCAGCAGCTTAGTTTCCTCACAAGGGTACGAGCAGTACTTC	CASSLVSSQGYEQYF
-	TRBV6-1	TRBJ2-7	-	TGTGCCAGCAGTGAAAAGGGTCAAATCGAGCAGTACTTC	CASSEKGQIEQYF